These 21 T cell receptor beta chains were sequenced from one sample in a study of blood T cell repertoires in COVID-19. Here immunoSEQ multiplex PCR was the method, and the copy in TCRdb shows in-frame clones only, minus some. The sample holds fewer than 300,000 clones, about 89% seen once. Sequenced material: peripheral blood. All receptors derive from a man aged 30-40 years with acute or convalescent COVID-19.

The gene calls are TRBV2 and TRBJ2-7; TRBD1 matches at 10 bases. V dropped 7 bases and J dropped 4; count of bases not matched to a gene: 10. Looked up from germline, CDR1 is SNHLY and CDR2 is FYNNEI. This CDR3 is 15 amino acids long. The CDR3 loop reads CASTRGGQGLYEQYF. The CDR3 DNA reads TGTGCCAGCACCCGGGGGGGACAGGGGCTTTACGAGCAGTACTTC.

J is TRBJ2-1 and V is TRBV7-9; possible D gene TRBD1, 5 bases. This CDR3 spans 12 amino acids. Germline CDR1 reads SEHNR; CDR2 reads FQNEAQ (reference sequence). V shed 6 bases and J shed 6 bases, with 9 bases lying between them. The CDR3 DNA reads TGTGCCAGCAGTCCAGGGATCAATGAGCAGTTCTTC. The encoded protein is CASSPGINEQFF.

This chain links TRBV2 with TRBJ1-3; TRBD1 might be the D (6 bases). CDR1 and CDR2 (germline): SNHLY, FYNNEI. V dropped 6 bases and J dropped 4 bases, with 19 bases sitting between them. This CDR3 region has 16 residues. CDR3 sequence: CASSRDIFTTGNTIYF. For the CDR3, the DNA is TGTGCCAGCAGCCGGGACATTTTCACAACCGGAAACACCATATATTTT. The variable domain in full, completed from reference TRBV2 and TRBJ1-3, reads EPEVTQTPSHQVTQMGQEVILRCVPISNHLYFYWYRQILGQKVEFLVSFYNNEISEKSEIFDDQFSVERPDGSNFTLKIRSTKLEDSAMYFCASSRDIFTTGNTIYFGEGSWLTVV.

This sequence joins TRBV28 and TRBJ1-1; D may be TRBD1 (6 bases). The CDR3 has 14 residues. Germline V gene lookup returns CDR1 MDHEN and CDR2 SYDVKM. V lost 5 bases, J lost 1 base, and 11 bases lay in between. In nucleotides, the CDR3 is TGTGCCAGCAGTCTGGGGGCAGAGAACACTGAAGCTTTCTTT. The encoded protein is CASSLGAENTEAFF.

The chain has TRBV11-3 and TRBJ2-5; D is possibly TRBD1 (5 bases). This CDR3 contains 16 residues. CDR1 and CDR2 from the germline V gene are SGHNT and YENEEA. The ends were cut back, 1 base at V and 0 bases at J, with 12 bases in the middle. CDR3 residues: CASSLGVSTDQETQYF. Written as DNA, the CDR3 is TGTGCCAGCAGCTTAGGGGTCTCGACAGACCAAGAGACCCAGTACTTC.

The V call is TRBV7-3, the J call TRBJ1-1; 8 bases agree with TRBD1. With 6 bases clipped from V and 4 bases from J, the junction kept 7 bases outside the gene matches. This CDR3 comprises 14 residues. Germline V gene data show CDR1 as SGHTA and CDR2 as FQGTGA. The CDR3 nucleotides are TGTGCCAGCAGAACCGGGACAGGAGGCACTGAAGCTTTCTTT. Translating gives CASRTGTGGTEAFF.

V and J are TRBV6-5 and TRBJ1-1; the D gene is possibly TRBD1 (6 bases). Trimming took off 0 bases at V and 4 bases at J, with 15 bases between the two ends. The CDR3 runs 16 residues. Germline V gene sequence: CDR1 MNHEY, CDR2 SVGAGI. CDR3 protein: CASSYSDRRPSTEAFF. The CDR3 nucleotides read TGTGCCAGCAGTTACTCGGACAGACGACCGAGCACTGAAGCTTTCTTT.

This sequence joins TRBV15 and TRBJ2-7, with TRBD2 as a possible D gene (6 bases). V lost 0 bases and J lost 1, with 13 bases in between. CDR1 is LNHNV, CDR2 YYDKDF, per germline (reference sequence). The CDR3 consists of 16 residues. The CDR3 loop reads CATSRDRLSGSYEQYF. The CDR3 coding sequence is TGTGCCACCAGCAGAGATCGGCTTAGCGGATCCTACGAGCAGTACTTC.

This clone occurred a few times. The DNA of the CDR3 is TGCGCCAGCAGCCCCGACCAGGGCCTGGGCGGCTACACCTTC. Translation: CASSPDQGLGGYTF. The chain recombines TRBV5-1 with TRBJ1-2; TRBD1 is a possible D gene (5 bases). The CDR3 runs to 14 residues. V dropped 4 bases and J dropped 8 bases, with 18 bases sitting between them. Germline values: CDR1 SGHRS, CDR2 YFSETQ.

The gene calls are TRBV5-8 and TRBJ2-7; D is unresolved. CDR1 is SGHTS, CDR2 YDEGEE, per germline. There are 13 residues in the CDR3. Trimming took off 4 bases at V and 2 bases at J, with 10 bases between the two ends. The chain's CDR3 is CASSVGWPYEQYF. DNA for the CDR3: TGTGCCAGCAGCGTGGGCTGGCCCTACGAGCAGTACTTC. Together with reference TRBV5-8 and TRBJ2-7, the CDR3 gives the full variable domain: EAGVTQSPTHLIKTRGQQATLRCSPISGHTSVYWYQQALGLGLQFLLWYDEGEERNRGNFPPRFSGRQFPNYSSELNVNALELEDSALYLCASSVGWPYEQYFGPGTRLTVT.

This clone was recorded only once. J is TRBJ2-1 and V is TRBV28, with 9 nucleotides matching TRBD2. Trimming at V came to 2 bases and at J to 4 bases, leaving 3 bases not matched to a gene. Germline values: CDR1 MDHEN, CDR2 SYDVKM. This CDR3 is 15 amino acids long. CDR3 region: CASSLRLAGYNEQFF. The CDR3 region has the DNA TGTGCCAGCAGTTTAAGGCTAGCGGGGTACAATGAGCAGTTCTTC.

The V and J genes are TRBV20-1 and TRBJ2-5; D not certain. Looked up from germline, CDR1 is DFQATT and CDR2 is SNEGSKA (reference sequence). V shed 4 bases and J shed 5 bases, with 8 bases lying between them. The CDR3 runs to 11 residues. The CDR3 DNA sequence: TGCAGTGCTAACATCAGGGAGACCCAGTACTTC. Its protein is CSANIRETQYF.

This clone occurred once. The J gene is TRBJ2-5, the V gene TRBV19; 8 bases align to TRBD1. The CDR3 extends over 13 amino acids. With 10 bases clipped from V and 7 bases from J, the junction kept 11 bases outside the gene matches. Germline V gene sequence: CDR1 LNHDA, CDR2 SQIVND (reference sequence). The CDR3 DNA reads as TGTGCCACAACTCAGGGGGCTTATGGGACCCAGTACTTC. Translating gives CATTQGAYGTQYF.

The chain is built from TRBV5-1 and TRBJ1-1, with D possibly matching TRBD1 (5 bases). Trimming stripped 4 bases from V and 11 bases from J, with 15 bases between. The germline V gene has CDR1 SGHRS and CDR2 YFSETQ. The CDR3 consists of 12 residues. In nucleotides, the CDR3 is TGCGCCAGCAGCCGGGGGTCTCGGACGGCTTTCTTT. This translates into CASSRGSRTAFF.

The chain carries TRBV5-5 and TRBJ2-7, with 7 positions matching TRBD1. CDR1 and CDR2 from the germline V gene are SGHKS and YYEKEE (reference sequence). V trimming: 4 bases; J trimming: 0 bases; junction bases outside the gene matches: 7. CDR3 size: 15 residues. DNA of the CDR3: TGTGCCAGCAGCCTGGCCGGGACAGTCTCCTACGAGCAGTACTTC. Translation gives CASSLAGTVSYEQYF.

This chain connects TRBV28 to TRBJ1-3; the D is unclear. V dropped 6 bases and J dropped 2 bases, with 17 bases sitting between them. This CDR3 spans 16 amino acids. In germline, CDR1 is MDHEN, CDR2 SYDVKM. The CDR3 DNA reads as TGTGCCAGCAGAACCGGATCGGGGTCCGCTGGAAACACCATATATTTT. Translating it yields CASRTGSGSAGNTIYF.

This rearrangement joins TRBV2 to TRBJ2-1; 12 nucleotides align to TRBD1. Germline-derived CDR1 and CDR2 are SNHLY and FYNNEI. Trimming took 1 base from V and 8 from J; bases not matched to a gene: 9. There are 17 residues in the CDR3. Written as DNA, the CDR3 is TGTGCCAGCAGTGAAGTAGGGCCGGGACAGGGGGCGTATGAGCAGTTCTTC. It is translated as CASSEVGPGQGAYEQFF.

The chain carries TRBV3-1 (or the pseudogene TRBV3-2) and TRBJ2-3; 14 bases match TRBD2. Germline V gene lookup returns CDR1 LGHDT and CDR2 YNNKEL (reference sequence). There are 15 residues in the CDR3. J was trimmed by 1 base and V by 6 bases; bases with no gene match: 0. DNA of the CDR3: TGTGCCAGCAGGGGACTAGCGGGGGGCACAGATACGCAGTATTTT. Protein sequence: CASRGLAGGTDTQYF.

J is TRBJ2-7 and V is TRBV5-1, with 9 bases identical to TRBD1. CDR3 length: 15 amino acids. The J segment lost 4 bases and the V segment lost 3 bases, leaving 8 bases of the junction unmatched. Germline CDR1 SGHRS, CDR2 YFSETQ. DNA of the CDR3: TGCGCCAGCAGCTCCCCGGACAGGGGTCTGTACGAGCAGTACTTC. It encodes CASSSPDRGLYEQYF.

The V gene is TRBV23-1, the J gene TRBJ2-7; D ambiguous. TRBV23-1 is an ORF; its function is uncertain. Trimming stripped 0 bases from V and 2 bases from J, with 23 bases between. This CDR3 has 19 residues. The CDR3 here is CASSQSMSGRDTHPYEQYF. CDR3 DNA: TGCGCCAGCAGTCAATCGATGAGTGGGCGAGACACACACCCCTACGAGCAGTACTTC.

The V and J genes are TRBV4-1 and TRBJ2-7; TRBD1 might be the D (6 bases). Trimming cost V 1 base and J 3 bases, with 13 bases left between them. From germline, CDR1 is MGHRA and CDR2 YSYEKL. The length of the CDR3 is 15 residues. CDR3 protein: CASSQARDIIYEQYF. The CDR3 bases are TGCGCCAGCAGCCAAGCCCGGGACATAATCTACGAGCAGTACTTC.